The TCR beta chain described here comes from a study of blood T cell repertoires in COVID-19. In the authors' methods: Amplification of reference gene primers was used by the study to estimate nucleated cell counts. Method: immunoSEQ multiplex PCR; TCRdb's copy keeps in-frame clones and lacks some. V and J calls plus clone size are reproduced from that table; the DNA served to infer D and trimming. The table lists around 180,000 clones, around 87% of them singletons. V shed 4 bases and J 2 bases; nucleotides not matched to a gene: 5. This CDR3 is built from 15 residues. From germline, CDR1 is MNHEY and CDR2 SVGAGI.

This sequence originates from a middle-aged man with active or convalescent COVID-19. Input material: peripheral blood. The chain recombines TRBV6-5 with TRBJ2-5; 9 nucleotides agree with TRBD1. The CDR3 sequence: CASSFLDRGQETQYF. The CDR3 DNA reads as TGTGCCAGCAGTTTCCTAGACAGGGGGCAAGAGACCCAGTACTTC.